This T cell receptor (beta chain) was recovered during a study of blood T cell repertoires in COVID-19. Everyone who took part was roughly 18 to 89 years old, and they came from 24 US areas. What the recovered Cohort 3 donors had was two negative PCRs, clearance, or symptom resolution. Some clones are missing from TCRdb's copy, which holds only in-frame ones; the method was immunoSEQ multiplex PCR. The sample holds about 170,000 clones, 83% seen once. Germline values: CDR1 SGHRS, CDR2 YFSETQ. The CDR3 runs to 17 residues. The ends lost 4 bases at V and 1 base at J; junction bases unmatched: 11. This sequence originates from a woman aged 45-65 years who had recovered from COVID-19. The V gene is TRBV5-1, the J gene TRBJ1-1; 9 nucleotides agree with TRBD1. The sequenced material came from PBMCs or T cells enriched from blood (not recorded which). The CDR3 spells CASSPTAGTGPNTEAFF. The CDR3 region has the DNA TGCGCCAGCAGCCCCACAGCAGGGACAGGGCCGAACACTGAAGCTTTCTTT.